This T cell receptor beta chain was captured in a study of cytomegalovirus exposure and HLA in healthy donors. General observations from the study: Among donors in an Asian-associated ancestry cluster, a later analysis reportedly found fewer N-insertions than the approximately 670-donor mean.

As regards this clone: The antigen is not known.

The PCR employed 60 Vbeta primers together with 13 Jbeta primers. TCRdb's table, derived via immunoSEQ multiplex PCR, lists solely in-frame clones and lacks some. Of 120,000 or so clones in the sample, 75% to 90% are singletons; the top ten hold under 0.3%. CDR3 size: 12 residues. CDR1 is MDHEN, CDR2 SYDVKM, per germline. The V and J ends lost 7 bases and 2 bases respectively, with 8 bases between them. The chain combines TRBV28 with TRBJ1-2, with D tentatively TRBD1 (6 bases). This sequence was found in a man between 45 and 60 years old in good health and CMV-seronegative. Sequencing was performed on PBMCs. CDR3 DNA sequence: TGTGCCAGCACCAGGGGCAACTATGGCTACACCTTC. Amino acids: CASTRGNYGYTF.